The 22 T cell receptor beta chains in this list originate from one sample, sequenced in a study of blood T cell repertoires in COVID-19. Here immunoSEQ multiplex PCR was the method, and the copy in TCRdb shows in-frame clones only, minus some. The table lists hundreds of thousands of clones, roughly 88% of them singletons. Sequencing was carried out using PBMCs or T cells enriched from blood (not recorded which). These receptors came from a woman aged 40 to 49 with acute COVID-19.

V usage is TRBV6-5 and J usage is TRBJ2-3; D possibly corresponds to TRBD2 (6 bases). The V gene's germline CDR1 is MNHEY and CDR2 SVGAGI. The CDR3 contains 16 residues. V lost 3 bases, J lost 2 bases, and 15 bases lay in between. The CDR3, as DNA: TGTGCCAGCAGTTATAGTGCGGGGCCGTACACAGATACGCAGTATTTT. Its protein is CASSYSAGPYTDTQYF.

The chain has TRBV7-8 and TRBJ2-7, with TRBD2 matching over 10 bases. The CDR3 is made up of 17 amino acids. V lost 0 bases, J lost 2 bases, and 7 bases stayed unmatched. Germline V gene lookup returns CDR1 SGHVS and CDR2 FQNEAQ. CDR3 sequence reads: CASSLAASGGYTYEQYF. For the CDR3, the DNA is TGTGCCAGCAGCTTAGCGGCTAGCGGGGGATACACCTACGAGCAGTACTTC.

This rearrangement joins TRBV19 to TRBJ2-2; D is unclear. V dropped 3 bases and J dropped 2 bases, with 7 bases sitting between them. Germline-derived CDR1 and CDR2 are LNHDA and SQIVND (reference sequence). The CDR3 spans 14 residues. In DNA, the CDR3 is TGTGCCAGTAGTATGCGGCATAACACCGGGGAGCTGTTTTTT. Residues: CASSMRHNTGELFF.

The CDR3 nucleotides are TGCAGCGTCGTTGGACAGGCTAACTATGGCTACACCTTC. Translating it yields CSVVGQANYGYTF. J is TRBJ1-2 and V is TRBV29-1, with TRBD1 matching 7 bases. With 6 bases clipped from V and 0 bases from J, the junction kept 4 bases outside the gene matches. The CDR3 covers 13 residues. CDR1 and CDR2 from the germline V gene are SQVTM and ANQGSEA.

The rearrangement uses TRBV3-1 (or the pseudogene TRBV3-2) and TRBJ2-7; a possible D gene is TRBD1 (6 bases). V lost 6 bases, J lost 0 bases, and 15 bases lay in between. The CDR3 is 15 residues long. Germline V gives CDR1 LGHDT, CDR2 YNNKEL (reference sequence). The CDR3 protein is CASSTGRGISYEQYF. The CDR3 DNA reads TGTGCCAGCAGTACAGGGCGAGGAATCTCCTACGAGCAGTACTTC.

The gene calls are TRBV19 and TRBJ2-7; TRBD2 is a possible D gene (5 bases). The germline V and J ends were trimmed by 3 bases and 5 bases, with 8 bases remaining between them. CDR3 length: 12 residues. Germline CDR1 reads LNHDA; CDR2 reads SQIVND (reference sequence). The CDR3 DNA follows: TGTGCCAGTAGTATTACCGGGAACGAGCAGTACTTC. This gives the protein CASSITGNEQYF.

The rearrangement links TRBV12-3 or TRBV12-4 to TRBJ2-1; weak D call: TRBD2 (5 bases). V lost 3 bases to trimming and J lost 5 bases, with 8 bases between them. This CDR3 is built from 13 residues. This chain's CDR3 is CASSFGLNNEQFF. The CDR3 DNA follows: TGTGCCAGCAGTTTCGGACTGAACAATGAGCAGTTCTTC.

This chain uses TRBV5-1 with TRBJ1-3, with 11 bases that match TRBD1. Trimming took 3 bases from V and 0 from J; bases not matched to a gene: 5. In germline, CDR1 is SGHRS, CDR2 YFSETQ. This CDR3 region has 17 residues. The CDR3 loop is CASSWDRGTSSGNTIYF. CDR3 coding DNA: TGCGCCAGCAGCTGGGACAGGGGGACGAGCTCTGGAAACACCATATATTTT. Full variable domain (outside the CDR3, taken from reference TRBV5-1 and TRBJ1-3): KAGVTQTPRYLIKTRGQQVTLSCSPISGHRSVSWYQQTPGQGLQFLFEYFSETQRNKGNFPGRFSGRQFSNSRSEMNVSTLELGDSALYLCASSWDRGTSSGNTIYFGEGSWLTVV.

The J gene is TRBJ2-1, the V gene TRBV11-3; 8 bases fit TRBD2. V shed 2 bases, J shed 2 bases, and the junction held 2 bases outside the gene matches. The CDR3 length is 15 residues. Germline V CDR1 and CDR2: SGHNT, YENEEA. The CDR3 spells CASSLRRGAYNEQFF. The DNA for the CDR3 is TGTGCCAGCAGCTTAAGGCGGGGGGCCTACAATGAGCAGTTCTTC.

This clone was observed a few times. V is TRBV7-9 and J is TRBJ2-3; D gene unclear. CDR1 and CDR2 (germline): SEHNR, FQNEAQ (reference sequence). V was cut by 2 bases and J by 1 base, with 10 bases left in between. The CDR3 totals 15 residues. CDR3 coding DNA: TGTGCCAGCAGCTTAATCTCCCAGGGCACAGATACGCAGTATTTT. Translated: CASSLISQGTDTQYF. Based on the CDR3 plus reference TRBV7-9 and TRBJ2-3, the full variable domain is DTGVSQNPRHKITKRGQNVTFRCDPISEHNRLYWYRQTLGQGPEFLTYFQNEAQLEKSRLLSDRFSAERPKGSFSTLEIQRTEQGDSAMYLCASSLISQGTDTQYFGPGTRLTVL.

The chain employs TRBV19 and TRBJ2-3; 9 bases agree with TRBD2. With V trimmed by 3 bases and J by 0 bases, 7 bases remained unmatched. Germline lookup yields CDR1 LNHDA and CDR2 SQIVND (reference sequence). This CDR3 has 17 amino acids. CDR3 in amino acids: CASSIAWLAGSTDTQYF. The DNA for the CDR3 is TGTGCCAGTAGTATTGCGTGGCTAGCGGGGAGCACAGATACGCAGTATTTT.

V gene TRBV3-1 (or the pseudogene TRBV3-2) combines with J gene TRBJ2-1; TRBD2 agrees at 12 bases. Germline CDR1 and CDR2: LGHDT and YNNKEL (reference sequence). The CDR3 has 17 amino acids. Trimming removed 0 bases from V and 2 bases from J; junction bases left unmatched: 2. CDR3 sequence (DNA): TGTGCCAGCAGCCAAGACGGACTAGCGGGGACCTACAATGAGCAGTTCTTC. Amino acids: CASSQDGLAGTYNEQFF.

This chain links TRBV24-1 with TRBJ2-5, with TRBD2 identical over 7 bases. This CDR3 is built from 15 residues. V was pared by 9 bases and J by 1 base, with 10 bases of the junction left unmatched. The germline V gene encodes CDR1 KGHDR and CDR2 SFDVKD. The CDR3 region has the DNA TGTGCCACCCACCGGAGGGAGGGCCTCCAAGAGACCCAGTACTTC. Amino acids: CATHRREGLQETQYF.

The rearrangement links TRBV30 to TRBJ1-1; no reliable D call. The CDR3 is 14 amino acids. Trimming left V 0 bases short and J 4 bases short, with 12 bases between. Looked up from germline, CDR1 is GTSNPN and CDR2 is SVGIG (reference sequence). The CDR3, as DNA: TGTGCCTGGAGTGTAGTCGGGGTAGGCACTGAAGCTTTCTTT. It specifies CAWSVVGVGTEAFF.

V is TRBV6-5 and J is TRBJ2-5; 8 bases map to TRBD1. Germline trimming cut 4 bases from V and 2 bases from J; bases unmatched to any gene: 3. This CDR3 region has 14 residues. Germline V gene sequence: CDR1 MNHEY, CDR2 SVGAGI. The CDR3 protein is CASSFGTGQETQYF. The CDR3 DNA is TGTGCCAGCAGTTTCGGGACAGGTCAAGAGACCCAGTACTTC.

About this clone: One end of the junction is discordant with germline, which a read error may explain. The J gene is TRBJ1-1, the V gene TRBV10-3; no clear D gene. CDR3 length equals 14 residues. The germline V gene encodes CDR1 ENHRY and CDR2 SYGVKD. The CDR3 DNA follows: TGTGCCATCAGCCCGGACTACCTGAACGCTGAAGCTTTCTTT. This translates into CAISPDYLNAEAFF.

Only a few counts were recorded for this clone. The chain joins TRBV9 to TRBJ1-5, with D hard to call. Germline assignment: CDR1 SGDLS and CDR2 YYNGEE. V was shortened by 0 bases and J by 6 bases, with 10 bases between the two germline ends. The CDR3 extends over 14 amino acids. CDR3: CASSVDPRFQPQHF. CDR3 nucleotide sequence: TGTGCCAGCAGCGTAGATCCTAGGTTTCAGCCCCAGCATTTT. The whole variable domain, filled in from reference TRBV9 and TRBJ1-5, reads DSGVTQTPKHLITATGQRVTLRCSPRSGDLSVYWYQQSLDQGLQFLIQYYNGEERAKGNILERFSAQQFPDLHSELNLSSLELGDSALYFCASSVDPRFQPQHFGDGTRLSIL.

V is TRBV5-1 and J is TRBJ2-5; D possibly corresponds to TRBD2 (6 bases). Trimming removed 0 bases at V and 5 bases at J, with 14 bases between. The germline CDR1 and CDR2 sequences are SGHRS and YFSETQ. The CDR3 has 15 residues. Here the CDR3 reads CASSLGGGLTETQYF. The CDR3 DNA is TGCGCCAGCAGCTTGGGGGGCGGACTAACGGAGACCCAGTACTTC.

This chain joins TRBV5-1 and TRBJ1-6; D is unresolved. CDR3 length: 12 amino acids. Germline V CDR1 and CDR2: SGHRS, YFSETQ. V lost 4 bases to trimming and J lost 7 bases, with 6 bases between them. The CDR3 DNA follows: TGCGCCAGCAGCGTCTCGAATTCACCCCTCCACTTT. Its protein product is CASSVSNSPLHF.

This clone has just one count. The chain employs TRBV15 and TRBJ2-3; 7 nucleotides agree with TRBD2. This CDR3 contains 15 residues. The ends lost 1 base at V and 2 bases at J; junction bases unmatched: 3. Germline CDR1 LNHNV, CDR2 YYDKDF (reference sequence). This CDR3 is CATSRGTSFTDTQYF. For the CDR3, the DNA is TGTGCCACCAGCAGAGGGACTAGTTTCACAGATACGCAGTATTTT.

The chain carries TRBV5-4 and TRBJ2-3; D call uncertain. Looked up from germline, CDR1 is SGHNT and CDR2 is YYREEE (reference sequence). This CDR3 is 15 amino acids long. Trimming stripped 0 bases from V and 0 bases from J, with 8 bases between. CDR3: CASSLVGGSTDTQYF. DNA of the CDR3: TGTGCCAGCAGCTTGGTCGGCGGAAGCACAGATACGCAGTATTTT.

The CDR3 loop is CASEGTGPTNYGYTF. CDR3 nucleotides: TGTGCCAGCGAGGGGACAGGACCTACTAACTATGGCTACACCTTC. The chain links TRBV28 to TRBJ1-2; 8 nucleotides match TRBD1. This CDR3 contains 15 residues. Germline CDR1 reads MDHEN; CDR2 reads SYDVKM. With 8 bases clipped from V and 0 bases from J, the junction kept 8 bases outside the gene matches.